The present TCR beta chain was sequenced within a study of blood T cell repertoires in COVID-19. V was shortened by 5 bases and J by 7 bases, with 14 bases between the two germline ends. CDR1 is SGHVS and CDR2 is FNYEAQ in the germline V gene. This CDR3 comprises 13 residues. Sequencing was performed with immunoSEQ multiplex PCR; in TCRdb, only in-frame clones are kept and a portion is missing. The profile shows approximately 170,000 clones, 70% to 85% of them singletons. Sequencing input: peripheral blood. The receptor's source is a woman aged 45-65 years with acute or convalescent COVID-19. The rearrangement joins TRBV7-6 to TRBJ1-2; D uncertain. CDR3 bases: TGTGCCAGCAGCCCCGCCGGGGAGGGTGGCTACACCTTC. Translated: CASSPAGEGGYTF. Together with reference TRBV7-6 and TRBJ1-2, the CDR3 gives the full variable domain: GAGVSQSPRYKVTKRGQDVALRCDPISGHVSLYWYRQALGQGPEFLTYFNYEAQQDKSGLPNDRFSAERPEGSISTLTIQRTEQRDSAMYRCASSPAGEGGYTFGSGTRLTVV.